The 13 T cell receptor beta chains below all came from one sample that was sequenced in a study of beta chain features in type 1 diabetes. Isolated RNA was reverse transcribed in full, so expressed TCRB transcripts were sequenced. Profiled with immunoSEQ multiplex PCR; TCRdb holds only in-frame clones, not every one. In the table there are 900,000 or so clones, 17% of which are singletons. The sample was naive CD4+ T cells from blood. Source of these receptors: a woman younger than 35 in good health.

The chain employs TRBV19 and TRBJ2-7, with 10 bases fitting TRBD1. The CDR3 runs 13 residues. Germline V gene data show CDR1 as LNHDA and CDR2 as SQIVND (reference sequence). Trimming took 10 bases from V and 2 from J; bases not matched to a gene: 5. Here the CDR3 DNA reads TGTGCCAACAAGGACAGGGGGACCTACGAGCAGTACTTC. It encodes CANKDRGTYEQYF. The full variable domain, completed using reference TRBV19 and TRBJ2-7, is DGGITQSPKYLFRKEGQNVTLSCEQNLNHDAMYWYRQDPGQGLRLIYYSQIVNDFQKGDIAEGYSVSREKKESFPLTVTSAQKNPTAFYLCANKDRGTYEQYFGPGTRLTVT.

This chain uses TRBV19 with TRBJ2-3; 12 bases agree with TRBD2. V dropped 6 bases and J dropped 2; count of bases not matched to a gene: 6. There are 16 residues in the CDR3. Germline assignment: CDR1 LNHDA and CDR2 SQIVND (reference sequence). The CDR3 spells CASSPGLAGNTDTQYF. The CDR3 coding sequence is TGTGCCAGTAGCCCCGGACTAGCGGGAAACACAGATACGCAGTATTTT.

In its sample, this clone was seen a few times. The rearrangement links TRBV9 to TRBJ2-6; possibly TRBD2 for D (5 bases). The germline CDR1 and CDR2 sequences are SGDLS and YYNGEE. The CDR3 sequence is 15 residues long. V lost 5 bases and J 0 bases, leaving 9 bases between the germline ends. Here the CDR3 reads CASSLGDSGANVLTF. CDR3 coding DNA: TGTGCCAGCAGTCTCGGGGACTCTGGGGCCAACGTCCTGACTTTC.

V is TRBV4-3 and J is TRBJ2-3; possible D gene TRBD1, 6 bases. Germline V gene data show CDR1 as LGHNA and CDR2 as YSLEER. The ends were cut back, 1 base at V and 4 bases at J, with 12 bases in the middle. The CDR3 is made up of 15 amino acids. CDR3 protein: CASSQVQGVADTQYF. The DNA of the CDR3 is TGCGCCAGCAGCCAAGTACAGGGAGTAGCAGATACGCAGTATTTT.

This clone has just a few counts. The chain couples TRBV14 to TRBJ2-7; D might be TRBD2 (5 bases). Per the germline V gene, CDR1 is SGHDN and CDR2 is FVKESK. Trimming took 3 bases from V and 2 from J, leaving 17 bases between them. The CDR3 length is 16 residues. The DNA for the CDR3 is TGTGCCAGCAGCCACCTGGCGGGCCACAAGGCCTACGAGCAGTACTTC. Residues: CASSHLAGHKAYEQYF.

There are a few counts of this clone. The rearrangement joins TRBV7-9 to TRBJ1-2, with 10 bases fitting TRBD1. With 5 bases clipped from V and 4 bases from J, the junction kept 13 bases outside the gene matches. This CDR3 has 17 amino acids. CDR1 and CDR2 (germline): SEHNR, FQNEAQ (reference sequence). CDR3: CASSHPRRQGASYGYTF. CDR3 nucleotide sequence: TGTGCCAGCAGCCATCCCAGAAGACAGGGGGCGTCCTATGGCTACACCTTC.

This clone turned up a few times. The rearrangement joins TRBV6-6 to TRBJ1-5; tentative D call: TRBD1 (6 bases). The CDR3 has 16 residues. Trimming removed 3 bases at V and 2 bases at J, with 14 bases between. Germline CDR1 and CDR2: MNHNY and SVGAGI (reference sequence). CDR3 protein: CASSYEGGAGNQPQHF. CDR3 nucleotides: TGTGCCAGCAGTTATGAGGGGGGCGCCGGCAATCAGCCCCAGCATTTT.

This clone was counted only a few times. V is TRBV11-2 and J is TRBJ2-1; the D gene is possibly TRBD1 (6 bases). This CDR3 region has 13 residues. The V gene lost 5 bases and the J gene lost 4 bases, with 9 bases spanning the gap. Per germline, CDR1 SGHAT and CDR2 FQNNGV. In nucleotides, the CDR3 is TGTGCCAGCAGCGCCGGACAGTACAATGAGCAGTTCTTC. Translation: CASSAGQYNEQFF.

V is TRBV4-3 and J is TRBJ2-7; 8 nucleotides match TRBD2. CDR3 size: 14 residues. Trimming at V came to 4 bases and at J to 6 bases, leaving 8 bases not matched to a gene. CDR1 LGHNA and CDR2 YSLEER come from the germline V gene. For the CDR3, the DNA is TGCGCCAGCAGCCCCTTAGCGGGACTGCGCGAGCAGTACTTC. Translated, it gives CASSPLAGLREQYF.

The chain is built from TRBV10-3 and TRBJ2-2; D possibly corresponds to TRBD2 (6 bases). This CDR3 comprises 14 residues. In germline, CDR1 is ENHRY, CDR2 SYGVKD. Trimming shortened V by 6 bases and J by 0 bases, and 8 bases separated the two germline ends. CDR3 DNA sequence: TGTGCCATCAGAGGAGGGGCGAACACCGGGGAGCTGTTTTTT. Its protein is CAIRGGANTGELFF.

CDR3 protein: CASSISPSTADTQYF. The CDR3 DNA reads TGTGCCAGCAGCATTTCGCCCTCGACAGCAGATACGCAGTATTTT. This rearrangement joins TRBV7-2 to TRBJ2-3, with TRBD1 as a possible D gene (5 bases). CDR1 and CDR2 (germline): SGHTA, FQGNSA. The CDR3 is 15 amino acids. Trimming took 5 bases from V and 4 from J, leaving 16 bases between them. Full variable domain (remainder filled in from reference TRBV7-2 and TRBJ2-3): GAGVSQSPSNKVTEKGKDVELRCDPISGHTALYWYRQSLGQGLEFLIYFQGNSAPDKSGLPSDRFSAERTGGSVSTLTIQRTQQEDSAVYLCASSISPSTADTQYFGPGTRLTVL.

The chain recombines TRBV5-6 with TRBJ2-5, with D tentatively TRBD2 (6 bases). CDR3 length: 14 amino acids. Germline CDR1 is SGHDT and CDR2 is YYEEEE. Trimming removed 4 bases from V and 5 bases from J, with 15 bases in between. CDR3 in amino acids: CASSPVGGKETQYF. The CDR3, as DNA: TGTGCCAGCAGCCCCGTTGGGGGGAAGGAGACCCAGTACTTC.

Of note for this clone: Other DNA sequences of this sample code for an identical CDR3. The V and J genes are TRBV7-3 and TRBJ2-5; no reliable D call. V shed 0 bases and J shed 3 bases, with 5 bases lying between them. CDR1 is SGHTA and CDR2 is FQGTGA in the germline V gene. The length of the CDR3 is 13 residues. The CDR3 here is CASSLTVEETQYF. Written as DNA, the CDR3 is TGTGCCAGCAGCTTAACCGTGGAAGAGACCCAGTACTTC.